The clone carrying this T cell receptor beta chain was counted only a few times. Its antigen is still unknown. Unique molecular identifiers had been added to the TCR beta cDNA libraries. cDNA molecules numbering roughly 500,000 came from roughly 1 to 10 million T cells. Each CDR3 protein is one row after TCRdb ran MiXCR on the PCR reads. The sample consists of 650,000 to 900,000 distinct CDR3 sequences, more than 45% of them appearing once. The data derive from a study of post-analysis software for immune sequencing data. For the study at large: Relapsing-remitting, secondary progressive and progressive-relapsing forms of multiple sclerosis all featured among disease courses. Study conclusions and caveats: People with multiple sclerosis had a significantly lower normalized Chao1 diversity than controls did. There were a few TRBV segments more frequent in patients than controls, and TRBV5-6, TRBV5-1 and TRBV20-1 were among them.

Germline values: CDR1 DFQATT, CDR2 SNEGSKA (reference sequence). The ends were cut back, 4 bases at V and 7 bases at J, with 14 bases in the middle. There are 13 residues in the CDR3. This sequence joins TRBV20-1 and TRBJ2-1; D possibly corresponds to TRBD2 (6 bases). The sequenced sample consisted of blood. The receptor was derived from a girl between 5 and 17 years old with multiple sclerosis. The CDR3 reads CSATGGMMNEQFF. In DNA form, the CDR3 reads TGCAGTGCTACTGGGGGGATGATGAATGAGCAGTTCTTC.